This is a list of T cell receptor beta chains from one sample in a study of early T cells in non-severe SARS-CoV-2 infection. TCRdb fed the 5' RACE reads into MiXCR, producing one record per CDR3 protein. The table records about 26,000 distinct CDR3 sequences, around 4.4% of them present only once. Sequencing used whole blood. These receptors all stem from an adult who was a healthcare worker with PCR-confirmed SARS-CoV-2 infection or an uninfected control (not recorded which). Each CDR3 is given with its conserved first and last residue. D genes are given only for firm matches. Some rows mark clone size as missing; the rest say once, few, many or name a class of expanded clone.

DNA: TGCGCCAGCAGCCCCGGGACAGGGTTCTACGAGCAGTACTTC
CDR3: CASSPGTGFYEQYF
size: many
length: 14
V: TRBV4-1
J: TRBJ2-7
D: TRBD1

DNA: TGCGCCAGCAGCCGGGGAACTGAAGCTTTCTTT
CDR3: CASSRGTEAFF
size: many
length: 11
V: TRBV10-1
J: TRBJ1-1
D: .

DNA: TGTGCCAGCAGCTCGTATACCTCAGCTAACACTGAAGCTTTCTTT
CDR3: CASSSYTSANTEAFF
size: many
length: 15
V: TRBV5-4
J: TRBJ1-1
D: .

DNA: TGTGCCAGCACCTTCCGGAATAGCAATCAGCCCCAGCATTTT
CDR3: CASTFRNSNQPQHF
size: many
length: 14
V: TRBV2
J: TRBJ1-5
D: .

DNA: TGTGCCATCAGTCCGGACAGGGTGGGGTACAATGAGCAGTTCTTC
CDR3: CAISPDRVGYNEQFF
size: many
length: 15
V: TRBV10-3
J: TRBJ2-1
D: TRBD1

DNA: TGCAGCGTTGTAACCCACCCGGAGACCCAGTACTTC
CDR3: CSVVTHPETQYF
size: many
length: 12
V: TRBV29-1
J: TRBJ2-5
D: .

DNA: TGCGCCAGCAGCTTGGACAGAGCCTACGAGCAGTACTTC
CDR3: CASSLDRAYEQYF
size: medium-sized
length: 13
V: TRBV5-1
J: TRBJ2-7
D: .

DNA: TGCGCCAGCAGCCAACCGACAGGGGGCAAAAACGAGCAGTACTTC
CDR3: CASSQPTGGKNEQYF
size: many
length: 15
V: TRBV4-1
J: TRBJ2-7
D: TRBD1

DNA: TGTGCCAGCAGCCAATTACGGGCGGGGCCCCAGCATTTT
CDR3: CASSQLRAGPQHF
size: many
length: 13
V: TRBV3-1
J: TRBJ1-5
D: .

DNA: TGTGCCAGCAGCCCCGAAGGGGGGGACTACGAGCAGTACTTC
CDR3: CASSPEGGDYEQYF
size: .
length: 14
V: TRBV6-4
J: TRBJ2-7
D: .

DNA: TGTGCCAGCAGCCCCGGACAGGGGGCGGATGGCGGGGAGCTGTTTTTT
CDR3: CASSPGQGADGGELFF
size: many
length: 16
V: TRBV7-9
J: TRBJ2-2
D: TRBD1

DNA: TGTGCCAGCGGTGGGAATACGCAGTATTTT
CDR3: CASGGNTQYF
size: many
length: 10
V: TRBV2
J: TRBJ2-3
D: .

DNA: TGTGCCAGCAGATCGACAGGTATCAGATCAGATGGCTACACCTTC
CDR3: CASRSTGIRSDGYTF
size: medium-sized
length: 15
V: TRBV2
J: TRBJ1-2
D: .

DNA: TGTGCCAGCAGCCAAGCCAGCTACGAGCAGTACTTC
CDR3: CASSQASYEQYF
size: many
length: 12
V: TRBV3-1
J: TRBJ2-7
D: .

DNA: TGCGCCAGTCAAGGGACAGATGATAATGAGCAGTTCTTC
CDR3: CASQGTDDNEQFF
size: medium-sized
length: 13
V: TRBV10-1
J: TRBJ2-1
D: TRBD1

DNA: TGCAGTGCTAGGAGGGGTAGCACAGATACGCAGTATTTT
CDR3: CSARRGSTDTQYF
size: many
length: 13
V: TRBV20-1
J: TRBJ2-3
D: .

DNA: TGTGCCTGGGAGGACAAGTATAGACGAACTAATGAAAAACTGTTTTTT
CDR3: CAWEDKYRRTNEKLFF
size: many
length: 16
V: TRBV30
J: TRBJ1-4
D: .

DNA: TGTGCCAGCAGTTTCGCGGCTAGGTCCTACAATGAGCAGTTCTTC
CDR3: CASSFAARSYNEQFF
size: many
length: 15
V: TRBV12-3/TRBV12-4
J: TRBJ2-1
D: .

DNA: TGCGCCAGCAGCCCTCACCCGGGTGCCAACGTCCTGACTTTC
CDR3: CASSPHPGANVLTF
size: many
length: 14
V: TRBV4-1
J: TRBJ2-6
D: .

DNA: TGTGCCAGCATTGGGGAAGCGGGAAGCAATGAGCAGTTCTTC
CDR3: CASIGEAGSNEQFF
size: many
length: 14
V: TRBV2
J: TRBJ2-1
D: TRBD2

DNA: TGTGCCAGCAGCAACCATGGGGTCACTGAAGCTTTCTTT
CDR3: CASSNHGVTEAFF
size: many
length: 13
V: TRBV6-2/TRBV6-3
J: TRBJ1-1
D: .

DNA: TGCAGCGTTAGGAGGCGAGGCACTGAAGCTTTCTTT
CDR3: CSVRRRGTEAFF
size: many
length: 12
V: TRBV29-1
J: TRBJ1-1
D: .

DNA: TGTGCCAGCTCGAGGACAGATCAAGAGACCCAGTACTTC
CDR3: CASSRTDQETQYF
size: many
length: 13
V: TRBV18
J: TRBJ2-5
D: .

DNA: TGTGCCAGTGACGCGGGCGCGGACGAGCAGTACTTC
CDR3: CASDAGADEQYF
size: many
length: 12
V: TRBV19
J: TRBJ2-7
D: .

DNA: TGTGCCAGCAGCGTGGGACAGGGGACCTACGAGCAGTACTTC
CDR3: CASSVGQGTYEQYF
size: medium-sized
length: 14
V: TRBV9
J: TRBJ2-7
D: TRBD1

DNA: TGTGCCAGCTCACCTCTGGCTAGCGGCAATGAGCAGTTCTTC
CDR3: CASSPLASGNEQFF
size: many
length: 14
V: TRBV18
J: TRBJ2-1
D: TRBD2

DNA: TGTGCCAGCAGTAAAGAATCTAGCCTCAATGAGCAGTTCTTC
CDR3: CASSKESSLNEQFF
size: many
length: 14
V: TRBV2
J: TRBJ2-1
D: .

DNA: TGTGCCAGCAGCCTTTCTAGCGGGAGCTTCAACGAGCAGTACTTC
CDR3: CASSLSSGSFNEQYF
size: .
length: 15
V: TRBV7-6
J: TRBJ2-7
D: TRBD2

DNA: TGCGCCAGCAGCTTGGGTCTAGAGGCCGCCAATGAGCAGTTCTTC
CDR3: CASSLGLEAANEQFF
size: .
length: 15
V: TRBV5-1
J: TRBJ2-1
D: .

DNA: TGTGCCAGCAGCTTTCGACTCTACGAGCAGTACTTC
CDR3: CASSFRLYEQYF
size: many
length: 12
V: TRBV11-2
J: TRBJ2-7
D: .